This T cell receptor (beta chain) was sequenced for a study of PD-1 blockade in classical Hodgkin lymphoma. Background on the study: Nivolumab was given intravenously to patients at 3 mg/kg every 2 weeks. Study findings and constraints: Before treatment, TCR diversity in newly diagnosed patients was reportedly lower than in healthy donors.

Noted time point: cycle 4 day 1 (C4D1), after more than five weeks of nivolumab. With no exception, relapse followed autologous stem cell transplantation in all patients, and brentuximab vedotin exposure varied. The CD8+ T cells came from thawed PBMCs through magnetic negative selection. The study recorded best responses of complete response, partial response or progressive disease. CDR3 length: 15 amino acids. V was cut by 4 bases and J by 7 bases, with 17 bases left in between. Germline V gene data show CDR1 as LGHNA and CDR2 as YNFKEQ. Repertoires were generated with immunoSEQ multiplex PCR, while TCRdb's copy carries only in-frame clones and drops some. There are approximately 19,000 clones in the sample; about 87% occur only once, and 5% lies in the top ten. Points on this clone: Its target is not known.

The material was CD8+ T cells from blood, obtained before the fourth cycle of nivolumab. The V call is TRBV4-2, the J call TRBJ2-1; weak D call: TRBD2 (5 bases). The receptor was isolated from a human donor with classical Hodgkin lymphoma. DNA for the CDR3: TGTGCCAGCAGCCCCCGGTCCGAGGGAGTGAATGAGCAGTTCTTC. Translating it yields CASSPRSEGVNEQFF.